This TCR beta chain was sequenced in a study of beta chain features in type 1 diabetes. Notes on the study in general: In the patient group, naive, central memory and Treg TCRB repertoires seemed more alike than in the healthy donor group. Moderate but significant shortening of TCRB CDR3s was recorded in all four CD4+ subsets from Type 1 diabetes patients.

One heparinised draw of blood, averaging roughly 110 mL, came from each donor. Naive, central memory, regulatory and stem cell-like memory cells within the CD4+ compartment were sorted using CD45RO/CCR7/CD25/CD127/CD95/CD27. The entirety of the isolated RNA underwent reverse transcription, so expressed TCRB transcripts were sequenced. Mean read depth for naive, central memory and regulatory T cell samples was approximately 3.57 million reads. Method: immunoSEQ multiplex PCR; TCRdb's copy keeps in-frame clones and lacks some. The profile covers approximately 160,000 clones, with over 9% appearing a single time and approximately 0.46% taken by the ten largest. As regards this clone: The target antigen is unknown.

This TCR derives from a man aged 25 to 40 with type 1 diabetes. Sequenced: central memory CD4+ T cells from blood.

The CDR3 DNA follows: TGTGCCTGGAGTCTGGTACAGGGGCTAGGCGAAAAACTGTTTTTT. Protein: CAWSLVQGLGEKLFF. V and J are TRBV30 and TRBJ1-4, with 7 bases that match TRBD1. The CDR3 runs 15 residues. Trimming took 2 bases from V and 8 from J; bases not matched to a gene: 11. Germline CDR1 is GTSNPN and CDR2 is SVGIG (reference sequence).